The subject of this entry is one T cell receptor beta chain. Data came from immunoSEQ multiplex PCR; TCRdb stores just in-frame clones and leaves some out. Among about 120,000 clones listed, about 83% were seen once. The data stem from a study of control samples from healthy donors and cancer patients. The CDR3 loop spans 13 amino acids. CDR1 and CDR2 from the germline V gene are SGHTA and FQGTGA. Trimming shortened V by 5 bases and J by 6 bases, and 13 bases separated the two germline ends. The receptor comes from a man aged 30-40 years in good health. The genes are TRBV7-3 and TRBJ1-1; D gene ambiguous. The sequenced sample consisted of blood. The CDR3 nucleotides are TGTGCCAGCAGCCTAAACTATCGGTCTGAAGCTTTCTTT. Its translation: CASSLNYRSEAFF.